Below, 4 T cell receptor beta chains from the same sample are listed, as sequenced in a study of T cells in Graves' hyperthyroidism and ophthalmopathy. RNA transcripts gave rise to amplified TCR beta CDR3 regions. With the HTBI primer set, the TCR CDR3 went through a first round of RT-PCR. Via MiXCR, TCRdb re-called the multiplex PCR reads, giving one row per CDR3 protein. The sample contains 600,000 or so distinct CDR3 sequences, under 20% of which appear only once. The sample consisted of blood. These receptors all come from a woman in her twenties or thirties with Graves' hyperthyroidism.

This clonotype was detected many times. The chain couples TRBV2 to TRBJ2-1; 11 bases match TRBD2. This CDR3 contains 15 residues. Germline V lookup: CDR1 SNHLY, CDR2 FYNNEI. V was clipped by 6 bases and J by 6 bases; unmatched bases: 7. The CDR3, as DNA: TGTGCCAGCAGCTTGACCGGGACTAGCGGCAATGAGCAGTTCTTC. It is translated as CASSLTGTSGNEQFF.

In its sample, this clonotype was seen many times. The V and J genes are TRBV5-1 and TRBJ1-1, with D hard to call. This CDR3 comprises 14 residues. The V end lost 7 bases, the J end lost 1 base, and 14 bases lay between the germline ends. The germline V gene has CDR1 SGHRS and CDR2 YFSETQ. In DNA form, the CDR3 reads TGCGCCAGCCAGAAACTGATGGGGAACACTGAAGCTTTCTTT. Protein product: CASQKLMGNTEAFF.

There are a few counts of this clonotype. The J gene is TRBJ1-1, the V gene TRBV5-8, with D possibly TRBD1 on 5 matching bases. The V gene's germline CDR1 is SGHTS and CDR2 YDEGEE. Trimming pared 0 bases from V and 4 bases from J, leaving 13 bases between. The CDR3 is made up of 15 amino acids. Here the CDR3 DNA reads TGTGCCAGCAGCTTGGTTGACAGCACGGTCACTGAAGCTTTCTTT. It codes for CASSLVDSTVTEAFF.

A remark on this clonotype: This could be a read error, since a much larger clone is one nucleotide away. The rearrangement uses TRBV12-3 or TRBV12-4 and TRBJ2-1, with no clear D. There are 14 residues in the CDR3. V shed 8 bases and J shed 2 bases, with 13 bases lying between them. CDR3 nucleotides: TGTGCCAGCTTCCCAGGTCCCCCCTACAATGAGCAGTTCTTC. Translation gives CASFPGPPYNEQFF.